This T cell receptor beta chain comes out of a study of blood T cells in healthy people across ages (dated by TCRdb to 2015 to 2017). For the study in its entirety: In model experiments, template switching captured roughly one uniquely barcoded TCR beta cDNA molecule for every two T cells. To track age-related changes in TCR beta repertoire diversity, the study relied on deep sequencing normalized with unique cDNA molecular identifiers. The donors were divided into four age groups: young (average 16 years), middle-aged (about 40), aged (approximately 62) and long-lived (more than 75). To avoid experimental bias, donors of different ages were distributed randomly across sequencing lanes. The study analyzed two additional independent replicas of 1 million unique cDNA reads from the same blood draw for two donors, one aged 18 to 29 and one aged 80 or older. Summary of the overall study and its limitations: Compared with the aged group, more naive CD4+ T cells, fewer expanded clones and increased TCR diversity were shown by the long-lived group, suggesting age selection. Estimates of total diversity based on one million sequenced T cells were considered lower bounds and underestimates. The CMV infection status of donors was not known, potentially confounding age-related changes in expanded clonotypes. Observed TCR beta diversity per million T cells fell roughly linearly with age, and a significant reduction was already apparent by age around 40. A strong correlation was found between observed TCR beta diversity and the percentage of naive T cells measured by flow cytometry. Conclusive comparison of naive and antigen-experienced compartments was prevented by the profiling of bulk unsorted PBMCs.

CDR1 and CDR2 are read off the germline V gene (reference sequence) as LGHDT and YNNKEL. Relative to germline, V is missing 1 base and J is missing 5 bases, with 2 bases of the junction outside any gene match. The CDR3 starts with the cysteine, ends with the phenylalanine, and has 16 residues. Only the CDR3 DNA stays, 48 bases, in frame from base 1. The 39 donors, aged about 6 to 95 years, were systemically healthy Caucasian individuals from Russia. About 9.1 milliliters of peripheral blood were collected from each donor into EDTA-treated Vacutainer tubes. Ficoll-Paque density-gradient centrifugation was used to isolate PBMCs, with at least 7 million per sample. Trizol reagent was used to extract total RNA from PBMCs, with at least 5.5 micrograms per sample. For every donor, flow cytometry on a PBMC aliquot measured the percentage of naive CD45RAhigh/CD27high T cells. The library was obtained by 5' RACE. The sequencing machine was an Illumina HiSeq 2500. A second PCR of about 7 to 12 cycles was performed with a sample-barcoded 5' primer and a J-beta primer mix. A template-switch 5' adaptor carrying 12 random nucleotides introduced a unique molecular identifier onto each TCR beta cDNA molecule. Each sample yielded at least 2.5 million CDR3-containing paired-end reads. All of the RNA was converted into first-strand cDNA using the Mint cDNA synthesis kit, with a TRBC-specific oligonucleotide serving as the primer. Following uracil-DNA glycosylase treatment, a first 18-cycle PCR with universal primers M1SS and BC2_uni_R was performed on all cDNA. In the authors' own workflow: Normalization of each sample was performed by random selection of 1 million high-quality reads, each carrying a distinct molecular identifier. Reads with shared molecular identifiers were discarded instead of being binned into consensus sequences. CDR3 identification, clonotype clustering and error correction used MiTCR with a Q25 quality threshold and the strictest error-elimination algorithm. A nonparametric unseen species model using Euler transformation provided a lower-bound estimate of total TCR beta diversity. TCRdb reran the public reads through fastp at Q25 and MiXCR, keeping productive beta chains. Rows merge per CDR3 protein into single entries with the most common DNA and genes. The V and J calls shown here were made by TCRdb, not taken from the authors' results. Counted in this sample were about 640,000 distinct CDR3 sequences; roughly 41% of them appeared once. The ten largest clones add up to 25% to 35% of the sample.

In regard to this clonotype: There is no known antigen for this receptor. Per-nucleotide qualities are absent, and no much larger clonotype sits a single base away.

In this chain, TRBV3-1 is recombined with TRBJ2-2, with TRBD2 identical over 12 junction bases. The material sequenced was blood. The origin of this receptor is a man aged 80 or over in good health. CDR3 protein: CASSQAGTSGTGELFF. The bases are TGTGCCAGCAGCCAAGCCGGGACTAGCGGGACCGGGGAGCTGTTTTTT.